This record covers a single T cell receptor beta chain. TCRdb keeps only in-frame clones here, not all; method: immunoSEQ multiplex PCR. Seen here are under 450,000 clones, around 90% observed once, and the top ten hold 5% to 7%. Germline lookup yields CDR1 MNHEY and CDR2 SMNVEV (reference sequence). Trimming took 5 bases from V and 7 from J; bases not matched to a gene: 10. The CDR3 spans 15 residues. The data belong to a study of control samples from healthy donors and cancer patients. The receptor comes from a man aged 35-49 years with head and neck cancer. The chain couples TRBV27 to TRBJ1-5, with 8 bases identical to TRBD1. Sample: PBMCs. CDR3 protein: CASSTRQGIEQPQHF. CDR3 in DNA: TGTGCCAGCAGTACACGACAGGGGATCGAGCAGCCCCAGCATTTT.